This entry lists 21 T cell receptor beta chains sequenced from one sample in a study of graft-versus-host responses after intestinal transplantation. Clones were sequenced by immunoSEQ multiplex PCR, and TCRdb holds only the in-frame ones, with some missing. The sample carries 12,000 or so clones, around 30% recorded once. Each mixed lymphocyte reaction held some 200,000 CFSE-labeled responders and some 200,000 irradiated violet-dye-labeled stimulators. The sequencing used alloreactive CD8+ T cells from a mixed lymphocyte reaction culture, collected before intestinal transplant. Subset defined: CFSE-low proliferating T cells sorted from approximately six-day pre-transplant mixed lymphocyte reaction (GvH or HvG direction). The source of these receptors is a human patient who received an intestinal transplant.

The chain recombines TRBV9 with TRBJ2-5; possibly TRBD1 for D (6 bases). CDR1 and CDR2 (germline): SGDLS, YYNGEE. This CDR3 has 16 amino acids. Trimming shortened V by 4 bases and J by 2 bases, and 18 bases separated the two germline ends. DNA of the CDR3: TGTGCCAGCAGCAATGACCCCAGGGGCCCTCAAGAGACCCAGTACTTC. Residues: CASSNDPRGPQETQYF.

This clone was seen just once. This chain joins TRBV7-9 and TRBJ2-7; no firm D call. V was shortened by 1 base and J by 1 base, with 8 bases between the two germline ends. Germline CDR1 is SEHNR and CDR2 is FQNEAQ (reference sequence). The CDR3 length is 14 residues. Written as DNA, the CDR3 is TGTGCCAGCAGCTTAGTACTGGGGTCCTACGAGCAGTACTTC. Residues: CASSLVLGSYEQYF.

The V call is TRBV2, the J call TRBJ2-7; 7 bases are a match to TRBD1. The ends lost 5 bases at V and 3 bases at J; junction bases unmatched: 7. Germline V CDR1 and CDR2: SNHLY, FYNNEI. The length of the CDR3 is 14 residues. CDR3 nucleotides: TGTGCCAGCAGTTTAGGGCAGGGGGACTACGAGCAGTACTTC. The encoded protein is CASSLGQGDYEQYF.

This clone has a handful of counts. This rearrangement joins TRBV2 to TRBJ2-3; D is unclear. This CDR3 has 16 amino acids. V lost 3 bases to trimming and J lost 0 bases, with 13 bases between them. The germline gives CDR1 SNHLY, CDR2 FYNNEI. CDR3 loop: CASSELLQSSTDTQYF. The CDR3 coding sequence is TGTGCCAGCAGTGAGCTGTTACAGTCTAGCACAGATACGCAGTATTTT.

This clone was counted a few times. V is TRBV5-1 and J is TRBJ2-1, with a weak D call TRBD2 (6 bases). Germline CDR1 reads SGHRS; CDR2 reads YFSETQ. The ends were cut back, 3 bases at V and 0 bases at J, with 10 bases in the middle. The CDR3 covers 15 residues. CDR3 loop: CASSSGLSSYNEQFF. CDR3 bases: TGCGCCAGCAGCTCGGGACTGAGCTCCTACAATGAGCAGTTCTTC.

This clone was detected only a few times. The V gene is TRBV5-4, the J gene TRBJ2-7, with a weak D call TRBD2 (6 bases). Germline assignment: CDR1 SGHNT and CDR2 YYREEE (reference sequence). Trimming cost V 1 base and J 3 bases, with 8 bases left between them. The CDR3 is 13 residues long. The CDR3 here is CASSLTGDYEQYF. DNA for the CDR3: TGTGCCAGCAGCTTGACGGGGGACTACGAGCAGTACTTC.

This clone is medium-sized. This chain uses TRBV7-3 with TRBJ2-5, with 9 bases matching TRBD2. The CDR3 sequence is 14 residues long. The V and J ends lost 3 bases and 5 bases, in that order; junction bases with no gene match: 4. Germline V gene lookup returns CDR1 SGHTA and CDR2 FQGTGA. For the CDR3, the DNA is TGTGCCAGCAGCTTGGCGGGAGGGCAGGAGACCCAGTACTTC. It codes for CASSLAGGQETQYF.

The chain couples TRBV28 to TRBJ1-1; no clear D gene. The V and J ends lost 5 bases and 3 bases respectively, with 10 bases between them. The CDR3 consists of 13 residues. Germline V CDR1 and CDR2: MDHEN, SYDVKM. The CDR3 protein is CASSILAYTEAFF. CDR3 bases: TGTGCCAGCAGTATCCTCGCGTACACTGAAGCTTTCTTT.

The rearrangement links TRBV4-1 to TRBJ2-7; 12 bases agree with TRBD2. Looked up from germline, CDR1 is MGHRA and CDR2 is YSYEKL. V was clipped by 3 bases and J by 4 bases; unmatched bases: 4. The CDR3 totals 15 residues. CDR3 in DNA: TGCGCCAGCAGCCAGGTGACTAGCGGGAGTTACGAGCAGTACTTC. Encoded protein: CASSQVTSGSYEQYF.

By share of the sample, this clone is medium-sized. The rearrangement uses TRBV6-6 and TRBJ1-2; 9 bases align to TRBD1. Losses at the gene ends were 4 bases for V and 5 bases for J; bases not matched to a gene: 8. Per the germline V gene, CDR1 is MNHNY and CDR2 is SVGAGI (reference sequence). The CDR3 has 15 amino acids. For the CDR3, the DNA is TGTGCCAGCAGTTCGGGACAGGGCCCCCTTTATGGCTACACCTTC. The encoded protein is CASSSGQGPLYGYTF.

The chain carries TRBV5-5 and TRBJ2-5; 8 bases align to TRBD2. With 2 bases clipped from V and 1 base from J, the junction kept 7 bases outside the gene matches. The V gene's germline CDR1 is SGHKS and CDR2 YYEKEE (reference sequence). The CDR3 is made up of 16 amino acids. The CDR3 region has the DNA TGTGCCAGCAGCTTTTCAGGACTAGCCTCCCAAGAGACCCAGTACTTC. Its translation is CASSFSGLASQETQYF.

The chain recombines TRBV4-3 with TRBJ2-3; D is ambiguous. The CDR3 consists of 13 residues. Deletions cut 4 bases from V and 6 bases from J, with 11 bases between. Germline V gene data show CDR1 as LGHNA and CDR2 as YSLEER. CDR3 amino acids: CASSLYLVDTQYF. The CDR3 nucleotides read TGCGCCAGCAGCCTTTACCTAGTGGATACGCAGTATTTT.

The chain is built from TRBV30 and TRBJ1-2; 9 bases agree with TRBD1. J lost 4 bases, V lost 5 bases, and 11 bases had no gene match. This CDR3 has 15 amino acids. Germline V lookup: CDR1 GTSNPN, CDR2 SVGIG (reference sequence). The CDR3 bases are TGTGCCTGGTCGGACAGGGGTCGAGTGTTCTATGGCTACACCTTC. Encoded protein: CAWSDRGRVFYGYTF.

This clone has only a few counts. This chain links TRBV6-5 with TRBJ2-1; TRBD1 is a possible D gene (6 bases). The ends were cut back, 3 bases at V and 12 bases at J, with 9 bases in the middle. CDR3 length equals 11 residues. CDR1 is MNHEY, CDR2 SVGAGI, per germline. The CDR3, as DNA: TGTGCCAGCAGTTATGGGGACATGCAGTTCTTC. It specifies CASSYGDMQFF.

This clone was seen only a few times. This chain links TRBV27 with TRBJ2-3; the D is unclear. V shed 2 bases and J shed 0 bases, with 6 bases lying between them. CDR1 and CDR2 (germline): MNHEY, SMNVEV (reference sequence). This CDR3 spans 14 amino acids. The CDR3 DNA is TGTGCCAGCAGTTTACTATCTAGCACAGATACGCAGTATTTT. This encodes CASSLLSSTDTQYF.

The chain couples TRBV28 to TRBJ2-7, with a weak D call TRBD1 (5 bases). This CDR3 has 12 amino acids. V was clipped by 6 bases and J by 3 bases, with 9 bases between them. Germline V lookup: CDR1 MDHEN, CDR2 SYDVKM. The CDR3 reads CASSPQGYEQYF. CDR3 DNA: TGTGCCAGCAGCCCCCAGGGCTACGAGCAGTACTTC.

Only a few counts were recorded for this clone. The gene calls are TRBV27 and TRBJ2-7, with a weak D call TRBD2 (6 bases). Trimming removed 8 bases at V and 0 bases at J, with 14 bases between. This CDR3 has 14 amino acids. Germline loops: CDR1 MNHEY, CDR2 SMNVEV (reference sequence). The CDR3 DNA follows: TGTGCCAGCTCGATGGGGGAGGCCTCCTACGAGCAGTACTTC. This codes for CASSMGEASYEQYF.

J is TRBJ2-3 and V is TRBV19, with 7 bases aligning to TRBD2. J lost 6 bases, V lost 5 bases, and 8 bases had no gene match. The CDR3 is 14 amino acids. The germline V gene has CDR1 LNHDA and CDR2 SQIVND (reference sequence). CDR3 loop: CASSLPGGRDTQYF. The CDR3 DNA reads as TGTGCCAGTAGTCTCCCGGGAGGCCGGGATACGCAGTATTTT. The entire variable domain, with the rest obtained from reference TRBV19 and TRBJ2-3, is as follows: DGGITQSPKYLFRKEGQNVTLSCEQNLNHDAMYWYRQDPGQGLRLIYYSQIVNDFQKGDIAEGYSVSREKKESFPLTVTSAQKNPTAFYLCASSLPGGRDTQYFGPGTRLTVL.

This chain uses TRBV7-2 with TRBJ1-5; the D is unclear. The ends were cut back, 5 bases at V and 7 bases at J, with 12 bases in the middle. The CDR3 totals 13 residues. Germline assignment: CDR1 SGHTA and CDR2 FQGNSA. The CDR3 loop reads CASSPGMGQPQHF. The CDR3 DNA reads as TGTGCCAGCAGCCCCGGCATGGGACAGCCCCAGCATTTT.

This chain connects TRBV23-1 to TRBJ2-5; TRBD2 agrees at 15 bases. TRBV23-1 is sorted into the ORF group, with uncertain function. The CDR3 contains 17 residues. The trim removed 3 bases at V and 5 bases at J, leaving 7 bases unmatched. CDR3 bases: TGCGCCAGCAGTCACCGCGGACTAGCGGGAGGGGGGGAGACCCAGTACTTC. It codes for CASSHRGLAGGGETQYF.

The V and J genes are TRBV7-8 and TRBJ1-2; TRBD1 aligns across 7 bases. CDR3 length: 16 residues. Trimming removed 1 base from V and 6 bases from J; junction bases left unmatched: 11. Germline V gives CDR1 SGHVS, CDR2 FQNEAQ. The CDR3 bases are TGTGCCAGCAGCTTAGGTCAGCGAGGAGGGGGCAATGGCTACACCTTC. Its protein product is CASSLGQRGGGNGYTF. The full variable domain, its missing parts supplied by reference TRBV7-8 and TRBJ1-2, is GAGVSQSPRYKVAKRGQDVALRCDPISGHVSLFWYQQALGQGPEFLTYFQNEAQLDKSGLPSDRFFAERPEGSVSTLKIQRTQQEDSAVYLCASSLGQRGGGNGYTFGSGTRLTVV.